This passage covers 30 T cell receptor beta chains from one sample sequenced in a study of cytomegalovirus exposure and HLA in healthy donors. Primers: 60 Vbeta forward and 13 Jbeta reverse. Clones were read by immunoSEQ multiplex PCR, and TCRdb kept only the in-frame ones, dropping some. The sample has around 90,000 clones; more than 75% are singletons. Sequenced sample: PBMCs. The receptor set was obtained from a man aged 30-40 years in good health and CMV-seropositive.

The chain uses TRBV7-2 and TRBJ2-1; D is uncertain. This CDR3 contains 13 residues. Between the trimmed V and J ends, which lost 4 bases and 3 bases, there was a span of 7 bases. Germline V gene sequence: CDR1 SGHTA, CDR2 FQGNSA. DNA for the CDR3: TGTGCCAGCAGCTCAGTTAACTACAATGAGCAGTTCTTC. It encodes CASSSVNYNEQFF.

This clone occurred once. The chain carries TRBV27 and TRBJ1-1; 10 positions agree with TRBD1. CDR3 length equals 15 residues. Looked up from germline, CDR1 is MNHEY and CDR2 is SMNVEV (reference sequence). J was trimmed by 4 bases and V by 5 bases; bases with no gene match: 7. The DNA for the CDR3 is TGTGCCAGCAGTCCCGAGACAGGGGGCGTCACTGAAGCTTTCTTT. Translating it yields CASSPETGGVTEAFF.

V is TRBV19 and J is TRBJ1-2, with 11 bases aligning to TRBD1. The CDR3 spans 17 residues. The J segment lost 4 bases and the V segment lost 6 bases, leaving 13 bases of the junction unmatched. Germline-derived CDR1 and CDR2 are LNHDA and SQIVND (reference sequence). The CDR3 spells CASSPGQGARYGYGYTF. Written as DNA, the CDR3 is TGTGCCAGTAGCCCAGGACAGGGGGCGCGGTACGGCTATGGCTACACCTTC.

The chain recombines TRBV4-2 with TRBJ2-3; D is perhaps TRBD2 (5 bases). Trimming removed 4 bases from V and 2 bases from J, with 10 bases in between. CDR3 length equals 14 residues. The germline gives CDR1 LGHNA, CDR2 YNFKEQ. CDR3: CASSPGGPTDTQYF. CDR3 DNA sequence: TGTGCCAGCAGCCCCGGAGGCCCCACAGATACGCAGTATTTT.

The V gene is TRBV21-1, the J gene TRBJ1-5; TRBD1, the D gene given by the table, was not confirmed from the DNA. TRBV21-1 is a recognized pseudogene. CDR3 length: 17 residues. CDR3 region: CARGNNPGQTTNQPQHF. CDR3 DNA: TGTGCCAGGGGAAACAACCCCGGACAGACCACCAATCAGCCCCAGCATTTT.

This chain uses TRBV5-1 with TRBJ2-3; weak D call: TRBD1 (5 bases). The CDR3 is 14 amino acids. The germline CDR1 and CDR2 sequences are SGHRS and YFSETQ. V lost 6 bases and J lost 1, with 12 bases in between. CDR3 protein: CASTDARGTDTQYF. The CDR3 DNA reads TGCGCCAGCACAGACGCCAGGGGCACAGATACGCAGTATTTT.

The chain uses TRBV10-3 and TRBJ1-4; 9 bases agree with TRBD1. Germline loops: CDR1 ENHRY, CDR2 SYGVKD. With 0 bases clipped from V and 5 bases from J, the junction kept 1 base outside the gene matches. The CDR3 is made up of 15 amino acids. As DNA, the CDR3 is TGTGCCATCAGTGAGTCTGGGACAGGGAATGAAAAACTGTTTTTT. Its protein is CAISESGTGNEKLFF.

V usage is TRBV7-9 and J usage is TRBJ2-3, with 11 bases aligning to TRBD2. Trimming at V came to 0 bases and at J to 3 bases, leaving 2 bases not matched to a gene. Germline V gene sequence: CDR1 SEHNR, CDR2 FQNEAQ (reference sequence). The CDR3 is 16 amino acids. The CDR3 DNA sequence: TGTGCCAGCAGCTTAGCTTCTAGCGGGAGGACAGATACGCAGTATTTT. Protein product: CASSLASSGRTDTQYF. Based on the CDR3 plus reference TRBV7-9 and TRBJ2-3, the full variable domain is DTGVSQNPRHKITKRGQNVTFRCDPISEHNRLYWYRQTLGQGPEFLTYFQNEAQLEKSRLLSDRFSAERPKGSFSTLEIQRTEQGDSAMYLCASSLASSGRTDTQYFGPGTRLTVL.

This clone was detected only once. This chain links TRBV10-2 with TRBJ1-2; perhaps TRBD1 as D (6 bases). Trimming pared 0 bases from V and 7 bases from J, leaving 24 bases between. CDR1 and CDR2 from the germline V gene are WSHSY and SAAADI. The CDR3 length is 18 residues. The CDR3 region has the DNA TGCGCCAGCAGTGAGTCGAGACGCGGCGCTAGGACAGACTTTGGCTACACCTTC. This sequence encodes CASSESRRGARTDFGYTF.

The chain is built from TRBV19 and TRBJ2-3; 7 nucleotides align to TRBD1. Trimming removed 6 bases from V and 5 bases from J; junction bases left unmatched: 11. The germline gives CDR1 LNHDA, CDR2 SQIVND (reference sequence). The CDR3 sequence is 15 residues long. CDR3 nucleotides: TGTGCCAGTAGCCCCGCAGGGGGATACGAAGATACGCAGTATTTT. Translating it yields CASSPAGGYEDTQYF. Complete variable domain (other parts from reference TRBV19 and TRBJ2-3): DGGITQSPKYLFRKEGQNVTLSCEQNLNHDAMYWYRQDPGQGLRLIYYSQIVNDFQKGDIAEGYSVSREKKESFPLTVTSAQKNPTAFYLCASSPAGGYEDTQYFGPGTRLTVL.

CDR3 coding DNA: TGTGCCACCTGGGACAGCCCCGGGACCCAGTACTTC. Encoded protein: CATWDSPGTQYF. The chain has TRBV19 and TRBJ2-5; 7 nucleotides agree with TRBD1. CDR3 length equals 12 residues. Germline V lookup: CDR1 LNHDA, CDR2 SQIVND (reference sequence). V shed 10 bases, J shed 7 bases, and the junction held 9 bases outside the gene matches.

As to this clone: Germline and junction disagree at one end, which may indicate a read error. This specimen includes other DNA sequences encoding the same CDR3. The chain joins TRBV6-5 to TRBJ2-7, with D uncertain. The CDR3 length is 15 residues. Looked up from germline, CDR1 is MNHEY and CDR2 is SVGAGI. The CDR3 here is CASSYSAGSTYEQYF. The CDR3 nucleotides are TGTGCCAGCAGTTACTCGGCAGGCTCGACATACGAACAGTACTTC.

CDR3 protein: CSVQGASTRTF. The CDR3, as DNA: TGCAGTGTCCAGGGGGCCTCCACTCGCACCTTC. This chain connects TRBV20-1 to TRBJ1-2, with 8 bases aligning to TRBD1. This CDR3 is 11 amino acids long. The germline gives CDR1 DFQATT, CDR2 SNEGSKA (reference sequence). V shed 7 bases, J shed 13 bases, and the junction held 11 bases outside the gene matches.

This sequence joins TRBV27 and TRBJ2-3; a possible D gene is TRBD2 (6 bases). Trimming shortened V by 5 bases and J by 5 bases, and 32 bases separated the two germline ends. In germline, CDR1 is MNHEY, CDR2 SMNVEV (reference sequence). This CDR3 has 20 amino acids. The CDR3 bases are TGTGCCAGCAGTCCGAAGGGACTCGATACCTTCCCCTCCGGGATAGATACGCAGTATTTT. It encodes CASSPKGLDTFPSGIDTQYF.

This chain links TRBV28 with TRBJ2-1; unclear D gene. The V end lost 7 bases, the J end lost 0 bases, and 7 bases lay between the germline ends. Germline V gene sequence: CDR1 MDHEN, CDR2 SYDVKM. The CDR3 spans 13 residues. The CDR3 sequence: CASTVSSYNEQFF. The DNA for the CDR3 is TGTGCCAGCACGGTGAGCTCCTACAATGAGCAGTTCTTC.

The V call is TRBV10-3, the J call TRBJ2-5; 7 nucleotides align to TRBD2. Germline values: CDR1 ENHRY, CDR2 SYGVKD. Losses at the gene ends were 2 bases for V and 2 bases for J; bases not matched to a gene: 8. This CDR3 has 16 amino acids. CDR3 sequence: CAISEAASGSQETQYF. The CDR3 DNA sequence: TGTGCCATCAGTGAGGCGGCTAGCGGATCACAAGAGACCCAGTACTTC.

V usage is TRBV2 and J usage is TRBJ2-6; a possible D gene is TRBD2 (6 bases). V was clipped by 8 bases and J by 1 base, with 9 bases between them. CDR1 is SNHLY, CDR2 FYNNEI, per germline. There are 14 residues in the CDR3. The CDR3 region has the DNA TGTGCCAGCCGTGCGGGGTCTGGGGCCAACGTCCTGACTTTC. Translating it yields CASRAGSGANVLTF.

The chain employs TRBV5-1 and TRBJ2-7; a possible D gene is TRBD1 (6 bases). Germline CDR1 is SGHRS and CDR2 is YFSETQ. V was shortened by 0 bases and J by 4 bases, with 17 bases between the two germline ends. The length of the CDR3 is 16 residues. The CDR3: CASSLELTGYGYEQYF. DNA for the CDR3: TGCGCCAGCAGCTTGGAGTTGACAGGCTACGGGTACGAGCAGTACTTC.

CDR3 residues: CASSCGQGGGNQPQHF. The DNA for the CDR3 is TGTGCCAGCAGCTGTGGACAGGGCGGGGGCAATCAGCCCCAGCATTTT. The V and J genes are TRBV11-3 and TRBJ1-5; the match to TRBD1 covers 8 bases. The CDR3 contains 16 residues. CDR1 and CDR2 from the germline V gene are SGHNT and YENEEA. The trim removed 4 bases at V and 2 bases at J, leaving 7 bases unmatched.

The chain is built from TRBV29-1 and TRBJ2-3, with a weak D call TRBD2 (7 bases). The CDR3 has 12 residues. In germline, CDR1 is SQVTM, CDR2 ANQGSEA. The CDR3 protein is CSGGGDTDTQYF. For the CDR3, the DNA is TGCAGTGGAGGGGGGGACACAGATACGCAGTATTTT.

The V and J genes are TRBV7-2 and TRBJ2-1; 11 positions agree with TRBD1. The V segment lost 3 bases and the J segment 3 bases; nucleotides outside the gene matches: 1. The CDR3 runs 15 residues. Germline lookup yields CDR1 SGHTA and CDR2 FQGNSA. This CDR3 is CASSLDRGLYNEQFF. Written as DNA, the CDR3 is TGTGCCAGCAGCTTGGACAGGGGGCTCTACAATGAGCAGTTCTTC.

The rearrangement joins TRBV5-1 to TRBJ2-2; 11 nucleotides agree with TRBD1. This CDR3 is built from 16 residues. CDR1 SGHRS and CDR2 YFSETQ come from the germline V gene. V gave up 3 bases and J gave up 9 bases; unmatched junction bases: 10. The CDR3 sequence is CASSSSRDRGARELFF. CDR3 nucleotides: TGCGCCAGCAGCTCCTCCAGGGACAGGGGGGCGCGGGAGCTGTTTTTT.

V is TRBV27 and J is TRBJ2-7, with 13 positions matching TRBD2. This CDR3 spans 19 amino acids. Germline CDR1 is MNHEY and CDR2 is SMNVEV (reference sequence). Trimming cost V 6 bases and J 1 base; bases outside gene matches: 15. CDR3 bases: TGTGCCAGCAGACCCTCGGGACTAGCGGGGCCCCGTGGTTCCTACGAGCAGTACTTC. Protein: CASRPSGLAGPRGSYEQYF.

There are a few counts of this clone. The chain recombines TRBV5-4 with TRBJ1-1; tentatively, D is TRBD1 (6 bases). The germline CDR1 and CDR2 sequences are SGHNT and YYREEE (reference sequence). The CDR3 contains 15 residues. V was trimmed by 4 bases and J by 6 bases, leaving 19 bases between them. CDR3 loop: CASSPRQDQRAEAFF. CDR3 coding DNA: TGTGCCAGCAGCCCAAGACAGGACCAAAGGGCTGAAGCTTTCTTT.

This chain links TRBV4-1 with TRBJ2-5; 8 nucleotides align to TRBD2. The J call is in doubt because the DNA end fits TRBJ2-7 better. CDR3 length: 15 amino acids. Germline V gene data show CDR1 as MGHRA and CDR2 as YSYEKL. CDR3 loop: CASSQPASGSYEQYF. DNA of the CDR3: TGCGCCAGCAGCCAACCGGCCAGCGGGAGCTACGAGCAGTACTTC.

The J gene is TRBJ2-7, the V gene TRBV28; D perhaps matches TRBD1 (5 bases). Looked up from germline, CDR1 is MDHEN and CDR2 is SYDVKM. Deletions cut 2 bases from V and 4 bases from J, with 15 bases between. The CDR3 has 15 amino acids. The CDR3 is CASSLGRERKYEQYF. CDR3 DNA: TGTGCCAGCAGTTTAGGCAGGGAAAGGAAGTACGAGCAGTACTTC.

The count of this clone is one. This sequence joins TRBV5-4 and TRBJ2-2, with TRBD2 matching 13 bases. Germline lookup yields CDR1 SGHNT and CDR2 YYREEE (reference sequence). CDR3 length equals 16 residues. The V and J ends lost 4 bases and 2 bases, in that order; junction bases with no gene match: 2. The DNA for the CDR3 is TGTGCCAGCAGCACGGGACTAGCGGGAAACACCGGGGAGCTGTTTTTT. Protein product: CASSTGLAGNTGELFF.

The V gene is TRBV5-1, the J gene TRBJ2-5, with D unresolved. This CDR3 spans 15 amino acids. Trimming shortened V by 0 bases and J by 2 bases, and 11 bases separated the two germline ends. The germline CDR1 and CDR2 sequences are SGHRS and YFSETQ. CDR3 nucleotide sequence: TGCGCCAGCAGCTTGGCTGGGCAGCCACAAGAGACCCAGTACTTC. Protein: CASSLAGQPQETQYF.

In its sample, this clone was seen once. The CDR3 sequence is CASSPGGEGDNEQFF. Here the CDR3 DNA reads TGTGCCAGCAGCCCGGGCGGTGAGGGGGACAATGAGCAGTTCTTC. V is TRBV28 and J is TRBJ2-1; a possible D gene is TRBD1 (6 bases). Per germline, CDR1 MDHEN and CDR2 SYDVKM. V lost 6 bases, J lost 5 bases, and 17 bases lay in between. The CDR3 loop spans 15 amino acids.

This chain links TRBV9 with TRBJ2-1; 9 bases are shared with TRBD2. V lost 0 bases and J lost 3; bases outside the gene matches: 1. The CDR3 runs 15 residues. Germline V CDR1 and CDR2: SGDLS, YYNGEE. The CDR3 nucleotides are TGTGCCAGCAGCGTAGTTAGCGGGAGCTACAATGAGCAGTTCTTC. Encoded protein: CASSVVSGSYNEQFF.